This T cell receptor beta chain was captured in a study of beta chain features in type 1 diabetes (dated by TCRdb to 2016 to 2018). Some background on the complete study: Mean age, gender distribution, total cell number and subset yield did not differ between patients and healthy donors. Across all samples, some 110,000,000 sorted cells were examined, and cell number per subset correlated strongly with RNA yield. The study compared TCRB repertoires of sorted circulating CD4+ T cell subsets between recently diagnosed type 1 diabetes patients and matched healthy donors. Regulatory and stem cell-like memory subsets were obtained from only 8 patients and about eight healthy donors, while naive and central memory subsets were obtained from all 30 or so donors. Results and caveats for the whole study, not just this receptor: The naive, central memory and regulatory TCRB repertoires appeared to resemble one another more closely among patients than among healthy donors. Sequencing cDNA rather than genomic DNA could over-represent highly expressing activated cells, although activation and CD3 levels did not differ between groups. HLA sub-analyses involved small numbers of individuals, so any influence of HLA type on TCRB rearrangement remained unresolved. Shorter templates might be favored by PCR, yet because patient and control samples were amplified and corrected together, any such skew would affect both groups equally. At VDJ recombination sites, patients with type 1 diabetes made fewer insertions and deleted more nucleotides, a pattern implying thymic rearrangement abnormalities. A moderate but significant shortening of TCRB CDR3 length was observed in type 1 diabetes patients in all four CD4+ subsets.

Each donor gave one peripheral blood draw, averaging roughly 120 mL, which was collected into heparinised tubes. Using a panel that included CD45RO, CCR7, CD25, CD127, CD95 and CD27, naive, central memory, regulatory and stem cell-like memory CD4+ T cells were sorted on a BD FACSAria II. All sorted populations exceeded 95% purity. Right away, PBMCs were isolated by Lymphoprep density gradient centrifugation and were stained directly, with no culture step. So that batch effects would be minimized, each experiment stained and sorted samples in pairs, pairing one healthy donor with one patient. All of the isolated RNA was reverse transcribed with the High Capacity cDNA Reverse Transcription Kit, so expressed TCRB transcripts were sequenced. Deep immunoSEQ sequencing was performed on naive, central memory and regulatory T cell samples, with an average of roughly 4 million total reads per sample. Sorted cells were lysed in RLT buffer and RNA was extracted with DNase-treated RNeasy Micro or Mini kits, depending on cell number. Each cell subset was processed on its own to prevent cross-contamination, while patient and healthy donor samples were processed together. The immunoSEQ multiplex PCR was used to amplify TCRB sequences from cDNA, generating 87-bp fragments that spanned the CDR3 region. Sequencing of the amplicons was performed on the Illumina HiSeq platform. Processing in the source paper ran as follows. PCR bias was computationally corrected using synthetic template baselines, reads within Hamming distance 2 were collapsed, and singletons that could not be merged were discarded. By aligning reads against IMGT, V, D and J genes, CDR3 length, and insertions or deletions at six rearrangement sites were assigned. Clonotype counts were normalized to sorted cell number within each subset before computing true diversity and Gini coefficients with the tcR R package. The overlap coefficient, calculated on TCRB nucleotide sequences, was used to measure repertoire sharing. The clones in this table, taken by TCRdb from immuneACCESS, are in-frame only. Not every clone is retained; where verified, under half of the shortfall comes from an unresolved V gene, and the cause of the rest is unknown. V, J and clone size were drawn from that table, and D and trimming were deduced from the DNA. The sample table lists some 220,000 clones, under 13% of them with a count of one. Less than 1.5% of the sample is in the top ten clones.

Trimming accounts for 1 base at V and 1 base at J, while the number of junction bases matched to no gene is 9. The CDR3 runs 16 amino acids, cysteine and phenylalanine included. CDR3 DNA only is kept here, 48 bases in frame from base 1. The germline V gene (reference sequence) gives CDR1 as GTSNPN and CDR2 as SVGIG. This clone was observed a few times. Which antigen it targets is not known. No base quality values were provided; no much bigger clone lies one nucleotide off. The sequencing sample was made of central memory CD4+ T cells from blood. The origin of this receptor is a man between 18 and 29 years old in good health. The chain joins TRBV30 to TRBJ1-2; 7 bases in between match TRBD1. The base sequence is TGTGCCTGGAGTGCCAGACAGGGAGAACTTAACTATGGCTACACCTTC. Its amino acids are CAWSARQGELNYGYTF.